The 17 T cell receptor beta chains reported below all come from one sample, sequenced in a study of blood T cell repertoires in COVID-19. Measured with immunoSEQ multiplex PCR; TCRdb has only the in-frame clones, and not every one. This table holds roughly 130,000 clones, roughly 78% found once. The sample taken for sequencing was peripheral blood. The receptors derive from a man aged 60-69 years with active or convalescent COVID-19.

The chain has TRBV10-1 and TRBJ2-1, with 12 bases identical to TRBD2. Trimming removed 3 bases from V and 5 bases from J; junction bases left unmatched: 11. The germline CDR1 and CDR2 sequences are WNHNN and SYGVQD (reference sequence). The CDR3 contains 18 residues. CDR3 in amino acids: CASSEKRTSGKDNNEQFF. The CDR3 bases are TGCGCCAGCAGTGAAAAAAGGACTAGCGGGAAAGATAACAATGAGCAGTTCTTC.

Only a few counts were recorded for this clone. This chain joins TRBV10-3 and TRBJ2-3; 7 nucleotides agree with TRBD2. From germline, CDR1 is ENHRY and CDR2 SYGVKD. The CDR3 loop spans 16 amino acids. The V and J ends lost 4 bases and 1 base, in that order; junction bases with no gene match: 8. Here the CDR3 DNA reads TGTGCCATCAGTGGGACTAGTTCACAACGCACAGATACGCAGTATTTT. Amino acids: CAISGTSSQRTDTQYF.

J is TRBJ2-3 and V is TRBV18, with D possibly matching TRBD2 (6 bases). The ends were cut back, 6 bases at V and 7 bases at J, with 14 bases in the middle. CDR3 length: 13 residues. Looked up from germline, CDR1 is KGHSH and CDR2 is LQKENI. The CDR3 region has the DNA TGTGCCAGCTCCTCCGGGAGAGGGAATACGCAGTATTTT. This translates into CASSSGRGNTQYF.

The sample holds one count of this clone. The V gene is TRBV6-6, the J gene TRBJ1-5; D gene ambiguous. With 2 bases removed from V and 5 bases from J, the gap between germline ends came to 10 bases. Germline V gene sequence: CDR1 MNHNY, CDR2 SVGAGI (reference sequence). The CDR3 sequence is 14 residues long. The CDR3 loop reads CASSYRDRDQPQHF. DNA for the CDR3: TGTGCCAGCAGTTACCGGGATCGCGATCAGCCCCAGCATTTT.

The rearrangement uses TRBV6-6 and TRBJ1-5; D gene ambiguous. Germline CDR1 MNHNY, CDR2 SVGAGI (reference sequence). CDR3 length: 15 amino acids. The V end lost 2 bases, the J end lost 2 bases, and 10 bases lay between the germline ends. The CDR3 DNA reads TGTGCCAGCAGTTACCGGGCGCGGGGCAATCAGCCCCAGCATTTT. This sequence encodes CASSYRARGNQPQHF.

This chain uses TRBV5-5 with TRBJ2-7, with 9 bases that match TRBD2. CDR1 and CDR2 from the germline V gene are SGHKS and YYEKEE (reference sequence). V gave up 2 bases and J gave up 0 bases; unmatched junction bases: 3. The CDR3 is 15 residues long. Written as DNA, the CDR3 is TGTGCCAGCAGCTTAGCTAGCGGGGCCTCCTACGAGCAGTACTTC. Translation gives CASSLASGASYEQYF.

The chain links TRBV3-1 (or the pseudogene TRBV3-2) to TRBJ1-3, with 8 bases aligning to TRBD1. The CDR3 has 14 residues. Unmatched junction bases numbered 4, after V lost 6 bases and J lost 3 bases. Germline V gene data show CDR1 as LGHDT and CDR2 as YNNKEL (reference sequence). CDR3 region: CASSSGQGGNTIYF. The DNA of the CDR3 is TGTGCCAGCAGTTCCGGACAGGGTGGAAACACCATATATTTT.

This rearrangement joins TRBV7-9 to TRBJ2-3, with 7 bases fitting TRBD2. Germline CDR1 is SEHNR and CDR2 is FQNEAQ (reference sequence). This CDR3 region has 16 residues. The ends lost 7 bases at V and 2 bases at J; junction bases unmatched: 12. CDR3 region: CASTRPGGSLTDTQYF. CDR3 DNA: TGTGCCAGCACCCGGCCGGGCGGGAGCCTCACAGATACGCAGTATTTT.

CDR3 in DNA: TGCGCCAGCAGCCCGGCTGCGACTAGTAACGGCGACACAGATACGCAGTATTTT. The encoded protein is CASSPAATSNGDTDTQYF. This chain links TRBV5-1 with TRBJ2-3; weak D call: TRBD2 (6 bases). The germline CDR1 and CDR2 sequences are SGHRS and YFSETQ. V was pared by 4 bases and J by 2 bases, with 23 bases between. The CDR3 totals 18 residues.

The chain carries TRBV29-1 and TRBJ2-1; TRBD2 aligns across 7 bases. The CDR3 extends over 14 amino acids. Germline CDR1 and CDR2: SQVTM and ANQGSEA. Trimming removed 8 bases from V and 7 bases from J; junction bases left unmatched: 14. The CDR3 loop reads CSLRGGDAPNEQFF. The CDR3 DNA reads TGCAGCCTCCGGGGAGGGGACGCACCGAATGAGCAGTTCTTC.

The chain links TRBV19 to TRBJ2-1; D may be TRBD2 (5 bases). CDR1 is LNHDA and CDR2 is SQIVND in the germline V gene (reference sequence). V lost 10 bases to trimming and J lost 1 base, with 11 bases between them. CDR3 length equals 13 residues. CDR3 loop: CATGPGSYNEQFF. Written as DNA, the CDR3 is TGTGCCACCGGTCCGGGGTCCTACAATGAGCAGTTCTTC.

This clone was seen a few times. CDR3 loop: CASGTSGTDTQYF. CDR3 bases: TGTGCCAGCGGGACTAGCGGCACAGATACGCAGTATTTT. This chain connects TRBV19 to TRBJ2-3, with 10 bases lining up with TRBD2. After removal of 9 bases from V and 1 base from J, the junction contained 1 base not matched to a gene. Per germline, CDR1 LNHDA and CDR2 SQIVND (reference sequence). The CDR3 extends over 13 amino acids.

V usage is TRBV5-6 and J usage is TRBJ1-6; unclear D gene. The germline V gene has CDR1 SGHDT and CDR2 YYEEEE. V gave up 5 bases and J gave up 5 bases, with 11 bases separating them. The length of the CDR3 is 14 residues. The CDR3 region is CASRYTLDNSPLHF. CDR3 coding DNA: TGTGCCAGCAGATATACTCTGGATAATTCACCCCTCCACTTT.

The CDR3 bases are TGTGCCAGCAGCCCCATCGGGGCTGGAAACACCATATATTTT. It yields the protein CASSPIGAGNTIYF. This chain uses TRBV3-1 (or the pseudogene TRBV3-2) with TRBJ1-3; D is uncertain. In germline, CDR1 is LGHDT, CDR2 YNNKEL (reference sequence). V lost 4 bases and J 2 bases, leaving 9 bases between the germline ends. The CDR3 runs 14 residues.

The J gene is TRBJ2-1, the V gene TRBV7-3, with 11 bases matching TRBD2. Germline CDR1 is SGHTA and CDR2 is FQGTGA. This CDR3 is 18 amino acids long. J was trimmed by 6 bases and V by 4 bases; bases with no gene match: 14. CDR3 nucleotides: TGTGCCAGCAGCTCCATCGCTAGCGGGAGGTTTGCCGGCAATGAGCAGTTCTTC. Its protein is CASSSIASGRFAGNEQFF.

This chain uses TRBV24-1 with TRBJ2-1; D may be TRBD1 (6 bases). Germline CDR1 KGHDR, CDR2 SFDVKD. With 3 bases removed from V and 0 bases from J, the gap between germline ends came to 11 bases. The CDR3 is 16 residues long. The CDR3 is CATSDGGHPSYNEQFF. The CDR3 bases are TGTGCCACCAGTGATGGGGGACACCCCTCCTACAATGAGCAGTTCTTC.

The chain carries TRBV28 and TRBJ1-2; TRBD1 aligns across 9 bases. Germline CDR1 is MDHEN and CDR2 is SYDVKM. Trimming cost V 1 base and J 5 bases; bases outside gene matches: 8. The CDR3 loop spans 16 amino acids. The CDR3 DNA follows: TGTGCCAGCAGTTTATCCCTCGGACAGGGGCCTTATGGCTACACCTTC. It codes for CASSLSLGQGPYGYTF.